This record concerns one T cell receptor beta chain sequence. Its target antigen remains unknown. The record has no base qualities; no much larger clone is one base away. The time point label on this specimen signifies: about 28 days (+/-7) after the second vaccine dose. AZD1222 recipients whose second dose came at about 4 weeks and those whose second dose came at about 12 weeks were combined into one group, since spike-specific TCR depth and breadth did not differ between the two schedules. Vaccinee samples came from UK trials COV001 and COV002, including a single-blind randomized controlled phase 2/3 trial of AZD1222 (ChAdOx1 nCoV-19) in healthy adults. For TCRbeta chain sequencing, PBMC samples were collected from trial participants at day 0 and at day 28 after the second dose. The CDR3 regions of human TCRbeta chains were subjected to immunosequencing. The original methods were these. Repertoire TCRs were matched against a reference library of SARS-CoV-2-specific TCRs generated with the MIRA antigen-specificity platform. Breadth meant the fraction of unique TCRs that were SARS-CoV-2-associated, whereas depth meant the fraction of total T cells that were SARS-CoV-2-associated. Using the MIRA data, each spike-specific TCR was assigned both to the spike region to which the TCR was reactive and to a CD4 or CD8 class. Log10-transformed breadth and depth values were compared by one-way ANOVA with Sidak's multiple comparisons tests. TCRdb holds this immuneACCESS table with in-frame rearrangements only. Some clones are missing; in checked studies, unresolved V genes explain under half, and the rest has no known cause. That table supplies the V and J calls and clone size; D and trimming were determined from the DNA. This sample is represented by approximately 100,000 clones; around 87% of them were singletons. The ten most abundant clones make up 9.5% to 13% of the sample.

This sample was included in a study of T cell responses to AZD1222 COVID-19 vaccine (dated by TCRdb to the early 2020s). In the study overall: TCR sequencing covered fewer than 250 trial participants: 200 to 220 given two doses of AZD1222 and approximately 25 given two doses of MenACWY control vaccine. Trial participants were enrolled into age subgroups of 18-55, 56-69 and 70-plus years, which contained 148, 28 and 57 TCR-sequenced participants, respectively. Study-wide findings and limitations: Conclusions about previously exposed vaccinees are limited because only six or seven AZD1222 recipients were SARS-CoV-2 seropositive at baseline. A significant rise in spike-specific TCR breadth and depth was observed after two AZD1222 doses relative to day 0 and relative to MenACWY recipients. CD4 TCRs associated with the vaccine covered the entire spike protein, and the dominant responses were in regions 160-218 and 743-854. Reportedly, close to half of the unique spike-specific TCRs recognized epitopes lying outside the regions that are mutated in the B.1.351 and B.1.1.7 variants. Because no samples from the day 14 peak response were available, repertoires could be characterized only after the peak T cell response. In the small 56-69-year group, the increase in depth fell short of significance, most likely because of low power. Most participants were white British and females outnumbered males, and the authors suggested that clonal diversity may have been underestimated.

V is pruned by 5 bases and J by 8 bases, leaving 6 bases of the junction without a gene match. From its cysteine to its phenylalanine, the CDR3 spans 13 amino acids. Kept here is only the CDR3 DNA, which spans 39 bases and is read in frame from base 1. In the germline V gene, CDR1 corresponds to MNHEY and CDR2 to SVGEGT. This receptor was taken from an adult who received the AZD1222 COVID-19 vaccine. The sequenced sample was peripheral blood, obtained 28 days after the second AZD1222 dose. The chain is assembled from TRBV6-2 or TRBV6-3 and TRBJ2-4; TRBD1 fits 7 bases in the junction. The nucleotide sequence is TGTGCCAGCAGTGACAGGGTTGGGTACATTCAGTACTTC. Its translation reads: CASSDRVGYIQYF.